Given below is one T cell receptor (beta chain) in context. What it recognizes is unknown. The sample comes from a study of Ad26.COV2.S vaccination and SARS-CoV-2 variants. Study conclusions and caveats: Across vaccine and placebo recipients, the breadth of non-spike TCRs was similar. Analytic work on TCR breadth and depth might have understated the full extent of total T cell responses. Those who received the vaccine showed greater spike-specific TCR breadth than those given placebo.

Data came from immunoSEQ multiplex PCR; TCRdb stores just in-frame clones and leaves some out. The data show nearly 95,000 clones, around 82% seen once. Trimming took 7 bases from V and 0 from J, leaving 7 bases between them. CDR1 and CDR2 (germline): LNHDA, SQIVND (reference sequence). This CDR3 is 13 amino acids long. V and J are TRBV19 and TRBJ1-5; no clear D. This clonotype originated in a human donor who had recovered from COVID-19. Sample: peripheral blood, taken after recovery from COVID-19. The CDR3 region has the DNA TGTGCCAGTAAGGACTATAGCAATCAGCCCCAGCATTTT. Encoded protein: CASKDYSNQPQHF.